Listed below are T cell receptor beta chains from one sample, sequenced in a study of blood T cell repertoires in COVID-19. Here immunoSEQ multiplex PCR was the method, and the copy in TCRdb shows in-frame clones only, minus some. This table holds 30,000 to 40,000 clones, roughly 80% found once. Material: peripheral blood. The receptors come from a man over 45 with active COVID-19. The CDR3 runs from the conserved cysteine through the conserved F or W. Fields, in order: D gene, V gene, J gene, clone size, CDR3 DNA, CDR3 protein. A D gene is named only where the DNA matches it firmly. Not all rows give a size; the values are once, few, many and, for expanded clones, a class.

TRBD1	TRBV2	TRBJ1-2	NA	TGTGCCAGCAGTCTACTCTCGACAGGGAACTATGGCTACACCTTC	CASSLLSTGNYGYTF
TRBD1	TRBV4-3	TRBJ2-7	NA	TGCGCCAGCAGCCAAGACCCCGGACAGGGGGATAGCGAGCAGTACTTC	CASSQDPGQGDSEQYF
TRBD2	TRBV18	TRBJ2-2	NA	TGTGCCAGCTCACAAAGCGGGACGGCGAACACCGGGGAGCTGTTTTTT	CASSQSGTANTGELFF
TRBD1	TRBV5-4	TRBJ2-2	NA	TGTGCCAGCAGCCGTAGCAGGGGACAGGCGAACACCGGGGAGCTGTTTTTT	CASSRSRGQANTGELFF
NA	TRBV7-9	TRBJ2-1	NA	TGTGCCAGCAGCGTCGGACAAGAGCAGTTCTTC	CASSVGQEQFF
NA	TRBV6-4	TRBJ1-5	NA	TGTGCCAGCAGTGCAGGGGCCAATCAGCCCCAGCATTTT	CASSAGANQPQHF
NA	TRBV6-2/TRBV6-3	TRBJ2-7	once	TGTGCCAGCAGTTACTCGACCCGGAGGAGCTCCTACGAGCAGTACTTC	CASSYSTRRSSYEQYF
NA	TRBV9	TRBJ2-1	once	TGTGCCAGCAGCGTTGGGCAGAGCTCCTACAATGAGCAGTTCTTC	CASSVGQSSYNEQFF
NA	TRBV6-5	TRBJ2-7	NA	TGTGCCAGCAGTTACGACAGGTTACCTTCCTACGAGCAGTACTTC	CASSYDRLPSYEQYF
NA	TRBV7-9	TRBJ2-3	NA	TGTGCCAGCAGCTTAAATAGCGCTAGCACAGATACGCAGTATTTT	CASSLNSASTDTQYF
NA	TRBV6-5	TRBJ2-7	few	TGTGCCAGCAGTTACTCTAGGGGCCTCGGGGAGCAGTACTTC	CASSYSRGLGEQYF
TRBD1	TRBV18	TRBJ1-5	NA	TGTGCCAGCTCACTACGGGACAGTAGCAATCAGCCCCAGCATTTT	CASSLRDSSNQPQHF
TRBD1	TRBV3-1/TRBV3-2	TRBJ1-4	few	TGTGCCAGCAGCCCGAACGGACAGGGTGGCGAAAAACTGTTTTTT	CASSPNGQGGEKLFF
NA	TRBV28	TRBJ1-2	NA	TGTGCCAGCAGTTTACAACAGGTGAACTATGGCTACACCTTC	CASSLQQVNYGYTF
TRBD1	TRBV2	TRBJ2-7	NA	TGTGCCAGCAGTCAAGGACAGGGTTCCTACGAGCAGTACTTC	CASSQGQGSYEQYF
NA	TRBV10-3	TRBJ1-4	NA	TGTGCCATCAGTGAGTCTGGCTTTATGGGCAATGAAAAACTGTTTTTT	CAISESGFMGNEKLFF
NA	TRBV25-1	TRBJ1-2	NA	TGTGCCAACCGGACCCGCGGGCATCTTGGCTACACCTTC	CANRTRGHLGYTF
NA	TRBV24-1	TRBJ2-2	NA	TGTGCCACCTCGGAGGGGACCGGGGAGCTGTTTTTT	CATSEGTGELFF
TRBD1	TRBV4-1	TRBJ1-2	NA	TGCGCCAGCAGCCTTGGACAGGGAGAAGGCTATGGCTACACCTTC	CASSLGQGEGYGYTF
TRBD2	TRBV9	TRBJ2-3	NA	TGTGCCAGCAGCCCCCCGGAAAGCGGGGGATTACGAGATACGCAGTATTTT	CASSPPESGGLRDTQYF
NA	TRBV29-1	TRBJ2-3	NA	TGCAGCGTTGAAGCGGAGACTAGCACAGATACGCAGTATTTT	CSVEAETSTDTQYF
TRBD1	TRBV5-1	TRBJ2-7	NA	TGCGCCAGCAGCGGGGACAGGGGCCTGGACGAGCAGTACTTC	CASSGDRGLDEQYF
TRBD2	TRBV4-3	TRBJ2-1	once	TGCGCCAGCAGCCAAGTCGGCGCGGGGGGGTACAATGAGCAGTTCTTC	CASSQVGAGGYNEQFF
NA	TRBV12-3/TRBV12-4	TRBJ1-6	NA	TGTGCCAGCAGGGGGCCCCATTCACCCCTCCACTTT	CASRGPHSPLHF
TRBD1	TRBV3-1/TRBV3-2	TRBJ2-7	NA	TGTGCCAGCAGCCAGCGGACAGGCTACGAGCAGTACTTC	CASSQRTGYEQYF